A single sample is the source of the 10 T cell receptor beta chains below, sequenced in a study of spatial heterogeneity in lung cancer. MiXCR was run by TCRdb on the 5' RACE reads, yielding one entry per CDR3 protein. The table records around 120,000 distinct CDR3 sequences, 12% of them present only once. This sample's time point: blood at routine non-recurrence follow-up after resection. The authors sequenced whole RNA from tumor, nontumor lung or frozen PBMC without sorting. The specimen comprised PBMCs, sampled at follow-up. The receptor set was obtained from a male donor with early-stage non-small cell lung cancer.

This clonotype was detected only a few times. The chain employs TRBV10-2 and TRBJ1-5; the D gene is possibly TRBD1 (5 bases). Looked up from germline, CDR1 is WSHSY and CDR2 is SAAADI. Trimming stripped 7 bases from V and 5 bases from J, with 12 bases between. The CDR3 length is 13 residues. CDR3 loop: CASKGGTDQPQHF. The CDR3 DNA is TGCGCCAGCAAAGGCGGGACCGATCAGCCCCAGCATTTT.

V usage is TRBV18 and J usage is TRBJ2-2; D ambiguous. Germline CDR1 reads KGHSH; CDR2 reads LQKENI. This CDR3 spans 11 amino acids. The V and J ends lost 2 bases and 7 bases respectively, with 2 bases between them. In DNA form, the CDR3 reads TGTGCCAGCTCACCAATCGGGGAGCTGTTTTTT. Translated: CASSPIGELFF.

This clonotype was seen repeatedly, ten times or more. The V and J genes are TRBV28 and TRBJ2-7; D ambiguous. Germline V CDR1 and CDR2: MDHEN, SYDVKM. The ends were cut back, 0 bases at V and 2 bases at J, with 8 bases in the middle. CDR3 length: 14 residues. The CDR3 DNA reads as TGTGCCAGCAGTTTATGGGCCCTAACCTACGAGCAGTACTTC. This encodes CASSLWALTYEQYF.

This clonotype was seen at least ten times. The J gene is TRBJ1-6, the V gene TRBV6-2 or TRBV6-3, with 7 bases aligning to TRBD1. CDR3 length: 14 amino acids. Per germline, CDR1 MNHEY and CDR2 SVGEGT. With 5 bases clipped from V and 9 bases from J, the junction kept 7 bases outside the gene matches. The CDR3 loop is CASSTTGIGSPLHF. CDR3 in DNA: TGTGCCAGCAGTACGACAGGGATCGGTTCACCCCTCCACTTT.

This clonotype was recorded at least ten times. The rearrangement links TRBV7-8 to TRBJ2-3; 7 bases map to TRBD2. CDR3 length: 15 amino acids. V was clipped by 5 bases and J by 6 bases; unmatched bases: 11. Germline V gene lookup returns CDR1 SGHVS and CDR2 FQNEAQ. The CDR3 DNA reads as TGTGCCAGCAGCCCCGGACTAGTTCTCGGGGATACGCAGTATTTT. Its protein product is CASSPGLVLGDTQYF.

This clonotype has just a few counts. This chain connects TRBV6-5 to TRBJ2-7; D uncertain. The V and J ends lost 6 bases and 6 bases respectively, with 12 bases between them. This CDR3 contains 12 residues. CDR1 and CDR2 from the germline V gene are MNHEY and SVGAGI. The CDR3: CASSPWPGEQYF. Written as DNA, the CDR3 is TGTGCCAGCAGCCCCTGGCCGGGCGAGCAGTACTTC.

This clonotype was observed at least ten times. The chain carries TRBV4-3 and TRBJ2-1; D may be TRBD2 (6 bases). Germline-derived CDR1 and CDR2 are LGHNA and YSLEER. Trimming shortened V by 3 bases and J by 6 bases, and 12 bases separated the two germline ends. This CDR3 has 14 amino acids. CDR3 sequence reads: CASSQLASVNEQFF. As DNA, the CDR3 is TGCGCCAGCAGCCAGTTAGCTAGCGTCAATGAGCAGTTCTTC.

This clonotype was observed at least ten times. The chain employs TRBV24-1 and TRBJ2-7, with a weak D call TRBD2 (5 bases). The V gene's germline CDR1 is KGHDR and CDR2 SFDVKD. The CDR3 covers 13 residues. V lost 4 bases to trimming and J lost 4 bases, with 10 bases between them. This CDR3 reads CATSDRTGYEQYF. Written as DNA, the CDR3 is TGTGCCACCAGTGACCGGACTGGTTACGAGCAGTACTTC.

This clonotype is categorized as large (0.1 to 1%). The rearrangement joins TRBV11-2 to TRBJ2-2, with TRBD2 as a possible D gene (6 bases). Germline V gene data show CDR1 as SGHAT and CDR2 as FQNNGV. The CDR3 is made up of 15 amino acids. With 5 bases removed from V and 1 base from J, the gap between germline ends came to 11 bases. Written as DNA, the CDR3 is TGTGCCAGCAGCCCCCGGGACTTGAACACCGGGGAGCTGTTTTTT. Encoded protein: CASSPRDLNTGELFF.

Only a few counts were recorded for this clonotype. This chain uses TRBV5-6 with TRBJ1-6; the D gene is possibly TRBD1 (5 bases). Germline CDR1 and CDR2: SGHDT and YYEEEE. The CDR3 has 17 amino acids. Trimming pared 1 base from V and 6 bases from J, leaving 17 bases between. The CDR3 region is CASSLWGRESLNSPLHF. The CDR3 DNA is TGTGCCAGCAGCTTGTGGGGCAGGGAATCCCTTAATTCACCCCTCCACTTT. Full variable domain (remainder filled in from reference TRBV5-6 and TRBJ1-6): DAGVTQSPTHLIKTRGQQVTLRCSPKSGHDTVSWYQQALGQGPQFIFQYYEEEERQRGNFPDRFSGHQFPNYSSELNVNALLLGDSALYLCASSLWGRESLNSPLHFGNGTRLTVT.